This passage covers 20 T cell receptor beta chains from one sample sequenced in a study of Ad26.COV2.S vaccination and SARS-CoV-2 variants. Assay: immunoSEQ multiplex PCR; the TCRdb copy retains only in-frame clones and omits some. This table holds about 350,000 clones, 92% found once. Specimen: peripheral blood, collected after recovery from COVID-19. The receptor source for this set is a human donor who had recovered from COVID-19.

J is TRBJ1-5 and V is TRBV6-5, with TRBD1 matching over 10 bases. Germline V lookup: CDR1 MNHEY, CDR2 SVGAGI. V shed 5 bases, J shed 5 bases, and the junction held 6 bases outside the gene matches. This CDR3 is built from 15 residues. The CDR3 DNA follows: TGTGCCAGCAGTCTCGGGACAGGGGTCGATCAGCCCCAGCATTTT. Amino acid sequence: CASSLGTGVDQPQHF.

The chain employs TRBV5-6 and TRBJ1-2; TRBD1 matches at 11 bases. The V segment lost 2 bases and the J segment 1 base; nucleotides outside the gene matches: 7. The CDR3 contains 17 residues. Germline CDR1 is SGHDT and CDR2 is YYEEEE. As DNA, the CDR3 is TGTGCCAGCAGCTTCCGGGACAGGGGGACTATTAACTATGGCTACACCTTC. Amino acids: CASSFRDRGTINYGYTF.

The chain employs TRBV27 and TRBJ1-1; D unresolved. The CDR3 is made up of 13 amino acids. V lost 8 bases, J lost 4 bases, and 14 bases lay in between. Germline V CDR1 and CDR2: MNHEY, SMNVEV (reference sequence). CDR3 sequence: CASCPSGGTEAFF. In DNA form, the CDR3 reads TGTGCCAGCTGCCCCTCGGGAGGCACTGAAGCTTTCTTT.

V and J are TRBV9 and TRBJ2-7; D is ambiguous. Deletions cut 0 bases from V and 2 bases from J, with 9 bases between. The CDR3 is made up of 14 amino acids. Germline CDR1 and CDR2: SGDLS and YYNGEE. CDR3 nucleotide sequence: TGTGCCAGCAGCGTAGGTCAGAAAACCTACGAGCAGTACTTC. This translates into CASSVGQKTYEQYF.

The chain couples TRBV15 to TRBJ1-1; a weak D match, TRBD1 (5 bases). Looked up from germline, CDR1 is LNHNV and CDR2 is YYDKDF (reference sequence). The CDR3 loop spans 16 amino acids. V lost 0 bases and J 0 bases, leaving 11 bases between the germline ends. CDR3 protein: CATSREVGRVNTEAFF. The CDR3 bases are TGTGCCACCAGCAGAGAGGTCGGCAGGGTGAACACTGAAGCTTTCTTT.

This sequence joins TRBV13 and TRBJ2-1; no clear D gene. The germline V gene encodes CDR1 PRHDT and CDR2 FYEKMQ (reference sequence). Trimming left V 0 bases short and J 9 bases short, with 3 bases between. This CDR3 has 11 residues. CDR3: CASSLGGEQFF. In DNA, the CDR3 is TGTGCCAGCAGCTTAGGTGGTGAGCAGTTCTTC.

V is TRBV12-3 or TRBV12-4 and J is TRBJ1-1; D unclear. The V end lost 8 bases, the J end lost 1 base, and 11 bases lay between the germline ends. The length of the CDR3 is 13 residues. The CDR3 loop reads CASRTPQNTEAFF. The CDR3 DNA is TGTGCCAGCCGTACCCCGCAGAACACTGAAGCTTTCTTT.

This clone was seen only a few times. CDR3 DNA sequence: TGTGCCAGCAGCCTAGGGACAGGGGCCCAGCCCCAGCATTTT. Protein product: CASSLGTGAQPQHF. The chain joins TRBV3-1 (or the pseudogene TRBV3-2) to TRBJ1-5; 10 bases fit TRBD1. Losses at the gene ends were 4 bases for V and 7 bases for J; bases not matched to a gene: 4. CDR3 length: 14 amino acids. Per the germline V gene, CDR1 is LGHDT and CDR2 is YNNKEL (reference sequence).

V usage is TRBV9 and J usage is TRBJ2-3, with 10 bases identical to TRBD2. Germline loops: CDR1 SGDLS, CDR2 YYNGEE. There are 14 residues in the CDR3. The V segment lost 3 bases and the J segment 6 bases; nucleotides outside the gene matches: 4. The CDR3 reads CASSDSGGSDTQYF. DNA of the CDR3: TGTGCCAGCAGCGATAGCGGGGGGTCGGATACGCAGTATTTT.

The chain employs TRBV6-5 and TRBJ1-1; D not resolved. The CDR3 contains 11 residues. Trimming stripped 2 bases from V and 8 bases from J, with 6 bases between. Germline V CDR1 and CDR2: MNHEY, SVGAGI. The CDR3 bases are TGTGCCAGCAGTTACGGGAGAGAAGCTTTCTTT. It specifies CASSYGREAFF.

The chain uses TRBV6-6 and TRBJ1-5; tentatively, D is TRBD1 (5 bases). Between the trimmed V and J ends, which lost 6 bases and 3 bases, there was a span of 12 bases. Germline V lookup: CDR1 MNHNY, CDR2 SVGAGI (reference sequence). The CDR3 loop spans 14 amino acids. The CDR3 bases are TGTGCCAGCAGCAAGCCCAGGGTCAATCAGCCCCAGCATTTT. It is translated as CASSKPRVNQPQHF.

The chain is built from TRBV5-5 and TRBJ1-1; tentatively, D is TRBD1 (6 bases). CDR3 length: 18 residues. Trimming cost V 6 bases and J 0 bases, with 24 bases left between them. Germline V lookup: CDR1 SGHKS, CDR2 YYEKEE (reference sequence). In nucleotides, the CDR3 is TGTGCCAGCACCCCCGGGTGGGGGGGCGAGGGGTTGAACACTGAAGCTTTCTTT. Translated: CASTPGWGGEGLNTEAFF.

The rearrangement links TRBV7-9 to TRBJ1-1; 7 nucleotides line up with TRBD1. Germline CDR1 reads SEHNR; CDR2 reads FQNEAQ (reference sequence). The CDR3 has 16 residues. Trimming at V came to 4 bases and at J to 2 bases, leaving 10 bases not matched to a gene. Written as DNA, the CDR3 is TGTGCCAGCAGCTCACTCACAGGGGCGACAAACACTGAAGCTTTCTTT. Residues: CASSSLTGATNTEAFF.

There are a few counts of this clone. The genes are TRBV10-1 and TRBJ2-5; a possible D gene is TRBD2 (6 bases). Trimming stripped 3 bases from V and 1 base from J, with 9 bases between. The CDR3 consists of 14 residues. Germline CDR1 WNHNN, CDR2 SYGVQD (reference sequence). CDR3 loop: CASSDGGVQETQYF. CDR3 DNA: TGCGCCAGCAGTGATGGCGGGGTCCAAGAGACCCAGTACTTC.

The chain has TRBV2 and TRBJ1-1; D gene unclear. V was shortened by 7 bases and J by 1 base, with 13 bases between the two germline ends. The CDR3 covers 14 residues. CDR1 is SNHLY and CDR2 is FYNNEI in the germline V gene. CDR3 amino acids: CASKIQGPNTEAFF. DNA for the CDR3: TGTGCCAGCAAAATCCAAGGCCCGAACACTGAAGCTTTCTTT.

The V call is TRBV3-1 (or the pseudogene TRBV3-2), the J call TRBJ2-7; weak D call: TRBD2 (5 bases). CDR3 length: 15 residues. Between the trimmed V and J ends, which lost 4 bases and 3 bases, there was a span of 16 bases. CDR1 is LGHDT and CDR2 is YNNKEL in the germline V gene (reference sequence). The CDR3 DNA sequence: TGTGCCAGCAGCCCTCTAGCTCTCCCCAACTACGAGCAGTACTTC. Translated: CASSPLALPNYEQYF.

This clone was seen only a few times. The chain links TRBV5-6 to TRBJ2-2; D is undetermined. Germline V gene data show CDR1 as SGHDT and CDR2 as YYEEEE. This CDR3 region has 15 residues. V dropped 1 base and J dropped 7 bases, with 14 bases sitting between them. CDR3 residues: CASSLRPSEFGELFF. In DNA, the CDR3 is TGTGCCAGCAGCTTGCGGCCTAGTGAATTCGGGGAGCTGTTTTTT.

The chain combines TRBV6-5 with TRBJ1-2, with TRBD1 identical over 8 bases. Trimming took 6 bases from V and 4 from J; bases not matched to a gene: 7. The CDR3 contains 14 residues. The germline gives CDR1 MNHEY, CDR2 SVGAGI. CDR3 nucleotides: TGTGCCAGCAGCCCGGGACAGGTCGGCTATGGCTACACCTTC. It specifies CASSPGQVGYGYTF.

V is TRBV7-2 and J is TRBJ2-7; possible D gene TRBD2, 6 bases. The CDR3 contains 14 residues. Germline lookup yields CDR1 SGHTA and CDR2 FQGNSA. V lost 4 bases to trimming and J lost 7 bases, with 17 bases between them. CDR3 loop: CASSWGDWGGEQYF. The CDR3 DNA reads TGTGCCAGCAGCTGGGGGGACTGGGGAGGAGAGCAGTACTTC.

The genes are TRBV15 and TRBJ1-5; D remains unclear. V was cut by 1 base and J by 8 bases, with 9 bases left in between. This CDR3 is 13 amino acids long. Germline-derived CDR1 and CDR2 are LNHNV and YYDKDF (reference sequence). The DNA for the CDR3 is TGTGCCACCAGCAGAGCCCCCGGGGAGCCCCAGCATTTT. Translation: CATSRAPGEPQHF. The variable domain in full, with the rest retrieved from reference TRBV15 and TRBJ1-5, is DAMVIQNPRYQVTQFGKPVTLSCSQTLNHNVMYWYQQKSSQAPKLLFHYYDKDFNNEADTPDNFQSRRPNTSFCFLDIRSPGLGDTAMYLCATSRAPGEPQHFGDGTRLSIL.